The present entry profiles one T cell receptor (beta chain) with its context. The antigen it recognizes is unknown. Base quality data are lacking; no much larger clone is found one base away. The record originates from a study of early T cells in non-severe SARS-CoV-2 infection (dated by TCRdb to 2020 to 2022). Broadly, across the study: Because TCR sequencing was done on bulk RNA from unsorted whole blood, the alpha and beta chains could not be paired. Study-level results and caveats: VDJdb matching was skewed toward anti-spike CD8 responses and likely underestimated virus-specific expansions, missing private and CD4 specificities.

This was a case-control study nested in a cohort of healthcare workers in London, UK, who had nasopharyngeal swab PCR tests and blood samples taken every week. Between 23 and 31 March 2020, the week of the UK lockdown, healthcare workers were enrolled and then followed up weekly for as long as 16 weeks. The receptor library was made with 5' RACE. TCRdb names NextSeq 500 as the instrument used. In the TCR library protocol, unique molecular identifiers were attached to individual cDNA molecules to correct for PCR bias and sequencing error. Sequencing covered both TCR alpha and beta chains, and within each sample the abundances of alpha and beta sequences were tightly co-correlated. Turning to the authors' computational methods: V gene, J gene and CDR3 annotation of TCR sequences was performed with Decombinator V4. Expanded TCRs were defined as changing significantly between any two time points under a Poisson model with p below 0.0001. TCR abundances were normalised to the total number of TCRs sequenced per sample and were expressed as counts per million. MAIT TCRs were defined by TRAV1-2 paired with TRAJ12, TRAJ20 or TRAJ33, and iNKT TCRs by TRAV10 paired with TRAJ18. VDJdb, accessed 1 November 2021, was searched for CMV, EBV and SARS-CoV-2 annotated TCRs, with TCRs annotated for multiple antigens excluded. TCRdb redid the processing of the public reads, applying fastp at Q25 and MiXCR, and retained in-frame beta chains. Each entry merges the rows of one CDR3 protein and shows their most common DNA and genes. In this record, the V and J calls reflect TCRdb's handling and not the investigators' own analysis. In all, the sample holds under 60,000 distinct CDR3 sequences, and around 8% of those were seen once. Together, the top ten hold roughly 4% of the sample.

As encoded in the germline V gene, CDR1 is SGDLS while CDR2 is YYNGEE. The V and J ends are trimmed by 0 bases and 4 bases, leaving 10 bases between them. Its CDR3 holds 15 amino acids, cysteine through phenylalanine. The DNA shown is the 45-base CDR3, in frame from base 1. Here the chain combines TRBV9 and TRBJ2-2, with no confident D gene call. The clonotype comes from an adult who was a healthcare worker with PCR-confirmed SARS-CoV-2 infection or an uninfected control (not recorded which). The source material was whole blood. The DNA sequence is as follows: TGTGCCAGCAGCGTAGACGGCAGCCCCACCGGGGAGCTGTTTTTT. This is translated as CASSVDGSPTGELFF.